Listed below are T cell receptor beta chains from one sample, sequenced in a study of patients and donors after allogeneic stem cell transplantation. TCRdb re-called the RT-PCR reads with MiXCR, one entry per CDR3 protein. Altogether over a thousand distinct CDR3 sequences are present, roughly 5% being singletons, with the ten largest covering under 30%. The material sequenced was blood, either unsorted or a sorted T cell fraction (not recorded which). The receptors were sampled from a human donor who was either an allogeneic HSCT recipient or a stem cell or donor lymphocyte infusion donor (not recorded which). It is not recorded whose cells these are; they may come from a transplant donor. Both conserved end residues are part of each CDR3. Each record gives: V gene, CDR3 protein.

V gene: TRBV9
CDR3 protein: CASSPRQGMTEAFF

V gene: TRBV6-5
CDR3 protein: CASSYRQNTDTQYF

V gene: TRBV5-4
CDR3 protein: CASSSPSSGETQYF

V gene: TRBV11-3
CDR3 protein: CASSLRLAGNTGELFF

V gene: TRBV7-2
CDR3 protein: CASSTNSDTQYF

V gene: TRBV5-5
CDR3 protein: CASSADLYNEQFF

V gene: TRBV25-1
CDR3 protein: CASSHGRITYEQYF

V gene: TRBV29-1
CDR3 protein: CSVYPFAEGSYNEQFF

V gene: TRBV28
CDR3 protein: CASSYTGGSHQPQHF

V gene: TRBV12-3/TRBV12-4
CDR3 protein: CASRTEGHNTEAFF

V gene: TRBV28
CDR3 protein: CASSDRGETQYF

V gene: TRBV4-2
CDR3 protein: CASSQSTGPNTGELFF

V gene: TRBV7-2
CDR3 protein: CASSLRRSPQETQYF

V gene: TRBV6-1
CDR3 protein: CASRTSGGPLHF

V gene: TRBV7-2
CDR3 protein: CASSLQGRGYTF

V gene: TRBV5-4
CDR3 protein: CASSLDRGQNNEQFF

V gene: TRBV19
CDR3 protein: CASSIASGYNEQFF

V gene: TRBV20-1
CDR3 protein: CSARDLGTSGRRETQYF

V gene: TRBV7-9
CDR3 protein: CASSLLTGNTEAFF

V gene: TRBV4-3
CDR3 protein: CASSQRPVTDTQYF